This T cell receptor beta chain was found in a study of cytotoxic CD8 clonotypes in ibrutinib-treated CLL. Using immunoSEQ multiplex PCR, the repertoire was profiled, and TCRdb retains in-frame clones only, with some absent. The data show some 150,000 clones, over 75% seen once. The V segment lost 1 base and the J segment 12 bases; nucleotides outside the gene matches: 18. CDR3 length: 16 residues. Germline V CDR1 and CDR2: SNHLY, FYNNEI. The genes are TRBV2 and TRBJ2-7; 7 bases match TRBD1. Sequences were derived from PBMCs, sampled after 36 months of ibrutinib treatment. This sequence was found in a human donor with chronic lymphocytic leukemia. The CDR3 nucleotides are TGTGCCAGCAGTGAAGTGGTAGGACAGGCCCCTGATCTCCGGTACTTC. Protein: CASSEVVGQAPDLRYF.